This T cell receptor beta chain was identified during a study of blood T cell repertoires in COVID-19. Across the study: Sample material is recorded as cDNA or gDNA derived from T cells, B-cell-depleted T cells, or PBMCs.

Original analysis: Nucleated cell number was recorded as an estimate derived from reference gene primer amplification. Sequencing was performed with immunoSEQ multiplex PCR; in TCRdb, only in-frame clones are kept and a portion is missing. V and J calls and clone size are given by that table; D and trimming were obtained from the DNA. Of about 95,000 clones listed, roughly 89% were seen once; the top ten hold about 3.3%. The CDR3 consists of 15 residues. The trim removed 3 bases at V and 3 bases at J, leaving 7 bases unmatched. The V gene's germline CDR1 is KGHSH and CDR2 LQKENI. Sequencing was done on a sample of peripheral blood. The chain joins TRBV18 to TRBJ1-2; TRBD1 matches 7 bases. The clonotype was recovered from a woman between 65 and 79 years old with acute or convalescent COVID-19. As DNA, the CDR3 is TGTGCCAGCTCACCCCTCCCCCAGGGGGACTATGGCTACACCTTC. Its protein product is CASSPLPQGDYGYTF. The full variable domain, its missing parts supplied by reference TRBV18 and TRBJ1-2, is NAGVMQNPRHLVRRRGQEARLRCSPMKGHSHVYWYRQLPEEGLKFMVYLQKENIIDESGMPKERFSAEFPKEGPSILRIQQVVRGDSAAYFCASSPLPQGDYGYTFGSGTRLTVV.